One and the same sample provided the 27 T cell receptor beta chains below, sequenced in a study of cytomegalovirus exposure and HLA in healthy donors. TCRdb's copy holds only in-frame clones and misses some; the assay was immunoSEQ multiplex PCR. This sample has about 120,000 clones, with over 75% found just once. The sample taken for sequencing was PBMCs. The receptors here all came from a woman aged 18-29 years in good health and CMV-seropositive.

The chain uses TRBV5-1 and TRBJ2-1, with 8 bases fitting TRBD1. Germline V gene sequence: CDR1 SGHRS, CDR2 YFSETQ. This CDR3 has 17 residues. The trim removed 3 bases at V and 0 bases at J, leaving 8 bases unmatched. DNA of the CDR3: TGCGCCAGCAGCTCCGAGAAGACAGGGGACTCCTACAATGAGCAGTTCTTC. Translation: CASSSEKTGDSYNEQFF.

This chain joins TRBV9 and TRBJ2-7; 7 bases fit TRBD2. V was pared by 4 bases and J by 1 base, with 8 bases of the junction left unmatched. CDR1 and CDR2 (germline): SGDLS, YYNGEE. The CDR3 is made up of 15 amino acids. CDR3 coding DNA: TGTGCCAGCAGCCCAGGGCGGGGGAGGTCCTACGAGCAGTACTTC. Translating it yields CASSPGRGRSYEQYF.

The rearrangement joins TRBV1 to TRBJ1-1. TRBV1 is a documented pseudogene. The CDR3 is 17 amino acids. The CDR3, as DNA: TGCACCAGCAGCCAAGGAGGCCTACAGGAGGGGAACACTGAAGCTTTCTTT. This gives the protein CTSSQGGLQEGNTEAFF.

This chain's CDR3 is CASSLLGRTNEKLFF. The DNA for the CDR3 is TGTGCCAGCAGTTTATTGGGGAGAACTAATGAAAAACTGTTTTTT. The chain employs TRBV27 and TRBJ1-4; unclear D gene. This CDR3 spans 15 amino acids. V was pared by 1 base and J by 1 base, with 7 bases between. CDR1 and CDR2 (germline): MNHEY, SMNVEV (reference sequence).

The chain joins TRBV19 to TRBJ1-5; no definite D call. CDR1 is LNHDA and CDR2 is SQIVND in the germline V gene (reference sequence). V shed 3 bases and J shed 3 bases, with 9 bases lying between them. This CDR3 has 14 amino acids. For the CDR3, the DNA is TGTGCCAGTAGTATTGCACAGACCAATCAGCCCCAGCATTTT. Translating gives CASSIAQTNQPQHF.

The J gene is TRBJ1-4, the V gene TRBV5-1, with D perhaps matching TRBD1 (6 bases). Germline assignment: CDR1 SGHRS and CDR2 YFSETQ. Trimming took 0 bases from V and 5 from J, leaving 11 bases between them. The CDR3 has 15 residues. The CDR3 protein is CASSLVQGSNEKLFF. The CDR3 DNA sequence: TGCGCCAGCAGCTTGGTTCAGGGGTCGAATGAAAAACTGTTTTTT.

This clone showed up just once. The CDR3: CAISEKPGLVNTEAFF. Written as DNA, the CDR3 is TGTGCCATCAGTGAGAAACCGGGACTCGTGAACACTGAAGCTTTCTTT. The chain carries TRBV10-3 and TRBJ1-1; weak D call: TRBD1 (5 bases). This CDR3 comprises 16 residues. Germline V gene sequence: CDR1 ENHRY, CDR2 SYGVKD. The V and J ends lost 2 bases and 0 bases respectively, with 13 bases between them.

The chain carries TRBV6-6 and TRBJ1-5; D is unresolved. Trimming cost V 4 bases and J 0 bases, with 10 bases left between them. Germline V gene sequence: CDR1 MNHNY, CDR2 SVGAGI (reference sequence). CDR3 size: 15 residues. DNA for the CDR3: TGTGCCAGCAGTTTGGTGGAGTCTAGCAATCAGCCCCAGCATTTT. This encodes CASSLVESSNQPQHF.

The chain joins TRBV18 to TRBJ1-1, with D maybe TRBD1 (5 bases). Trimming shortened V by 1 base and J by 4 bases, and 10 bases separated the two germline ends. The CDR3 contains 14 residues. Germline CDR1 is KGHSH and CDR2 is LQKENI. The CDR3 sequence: CASSPLLGGTEAFF. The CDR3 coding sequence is TGTGCCAGCTCACCACTGCTGGGGGGCACTGAAGCTTTCTTT.

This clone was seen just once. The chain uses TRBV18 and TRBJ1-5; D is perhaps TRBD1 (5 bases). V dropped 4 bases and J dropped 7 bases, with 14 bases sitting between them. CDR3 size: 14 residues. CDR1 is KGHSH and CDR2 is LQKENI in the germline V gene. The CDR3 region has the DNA TGTGCCAGCTCACTAGGATCAGGGTACCAGCCCCAGCATTTT. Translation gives CASSLGSGYQPQHF.

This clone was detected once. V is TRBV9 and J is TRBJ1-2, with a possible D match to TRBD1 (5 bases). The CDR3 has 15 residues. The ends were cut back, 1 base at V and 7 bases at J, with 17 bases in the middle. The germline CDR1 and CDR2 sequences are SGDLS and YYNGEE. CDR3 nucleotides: TGTGCCAGCAGCGTAACGTCGACGGGGAGGGGTGGCTACACCTTC. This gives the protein CASSVTSTGRGGYTF. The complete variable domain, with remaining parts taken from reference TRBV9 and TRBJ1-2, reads DSGVTQTPKHLITATGQRVTLRCSPRSGDLSVYWYQQSLDQGLQFLIQYYNGEERAKGNILERFSAQQFPDLHSELNLSSLELGDSALYFCASSVTSTGRGGYTFGSGTRLTVV.

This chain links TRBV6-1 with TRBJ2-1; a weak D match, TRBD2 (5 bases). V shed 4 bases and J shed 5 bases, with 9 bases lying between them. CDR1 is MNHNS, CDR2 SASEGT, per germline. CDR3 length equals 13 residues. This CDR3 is CASSGRRNNEQFF. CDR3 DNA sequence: TGTGCCAGCAGTGGGAGGCGGAACAATGAGCAGTTCTTC.

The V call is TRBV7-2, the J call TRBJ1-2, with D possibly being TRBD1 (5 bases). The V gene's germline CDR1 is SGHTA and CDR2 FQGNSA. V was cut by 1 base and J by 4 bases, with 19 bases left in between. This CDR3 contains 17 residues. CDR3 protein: CASSLGTGTTGGYGYTF. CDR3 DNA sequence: TGTGCCAGCAGCTTAGGTACCGGGACGACGGGGGGCTATGGCTACACCTTC.

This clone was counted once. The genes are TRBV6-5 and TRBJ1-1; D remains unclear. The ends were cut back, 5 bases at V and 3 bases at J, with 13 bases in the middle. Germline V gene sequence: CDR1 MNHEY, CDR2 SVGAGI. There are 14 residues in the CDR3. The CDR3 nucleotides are TGTGCCAGCAGTCTAAACCTTCTTGACACTGAAGCTTTCTTT. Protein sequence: CASSLNLLDTEAFF.

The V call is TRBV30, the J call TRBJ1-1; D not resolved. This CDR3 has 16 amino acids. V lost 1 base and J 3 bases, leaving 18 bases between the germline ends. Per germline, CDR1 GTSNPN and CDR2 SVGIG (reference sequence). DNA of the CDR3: TGTGCCTGGAGTGCCCCTTCTCCCCATGAGGACACTGAAGCTTTCTTT. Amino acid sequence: CAWSAPSPHEDTEAFF.

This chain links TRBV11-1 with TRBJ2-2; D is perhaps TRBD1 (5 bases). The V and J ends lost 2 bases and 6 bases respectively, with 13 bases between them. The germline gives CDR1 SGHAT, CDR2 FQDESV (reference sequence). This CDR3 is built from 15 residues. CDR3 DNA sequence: TGTGCCAGCAGCTTAAACCCAGGGTCGTCCGGGGAGCTGTTTTTT. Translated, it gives CASSLNPGSSGELFF.

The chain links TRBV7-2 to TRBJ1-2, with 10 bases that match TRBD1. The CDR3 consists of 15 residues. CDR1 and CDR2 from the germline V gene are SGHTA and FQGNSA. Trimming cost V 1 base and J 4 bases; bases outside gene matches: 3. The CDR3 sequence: CASSLGGTGVYGYTF. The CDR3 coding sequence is TGTGCCAGCAGCTTAGGGGGGACAGGGGTCTATGGCTACACCTTC.

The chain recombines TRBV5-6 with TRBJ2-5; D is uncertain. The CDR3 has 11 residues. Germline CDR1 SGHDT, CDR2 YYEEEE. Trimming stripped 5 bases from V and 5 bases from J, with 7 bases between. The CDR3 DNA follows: TGTGCCAGCAGTATGTCGGAGACCCAGTACTTC. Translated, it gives CASSMSETQYF.

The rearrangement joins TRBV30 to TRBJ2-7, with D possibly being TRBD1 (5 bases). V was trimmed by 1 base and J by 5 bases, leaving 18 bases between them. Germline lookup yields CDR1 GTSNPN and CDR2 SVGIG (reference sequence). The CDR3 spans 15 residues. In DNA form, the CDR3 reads TGTGCCTGGAGTGCCCAGGGTGCCCCCCCCAACGAGCAGTACTTC. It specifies CAWSAQGAPPNEQYF.

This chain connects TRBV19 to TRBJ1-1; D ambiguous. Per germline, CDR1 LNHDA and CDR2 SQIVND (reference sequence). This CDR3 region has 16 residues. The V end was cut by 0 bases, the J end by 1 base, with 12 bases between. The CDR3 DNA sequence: TGTGCCAGTAGTATAGATCCTCCCCCGGGGAACACTGAAGCTTTCTTT. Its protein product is CASSIDPPPGNTEAFF.

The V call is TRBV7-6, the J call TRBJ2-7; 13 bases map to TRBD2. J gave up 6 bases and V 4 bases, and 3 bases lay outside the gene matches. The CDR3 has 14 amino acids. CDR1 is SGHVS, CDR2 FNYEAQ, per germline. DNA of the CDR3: TGTGCCAGCAGCTCGGGACTAGCGGGGAGCGAGCAGTACTTC. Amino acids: CASSSGLAGSEQYF.

The CDR3 sequence: CASSSTGTITEAFF. In DNA form, the CDR3 reads TGTGCCAGCAGCTCGACAGGGACGATCACTGAAGCTTTCTTT. The J gene is TRBJ1-1, the V gene TRBV5-5; 7 bases match TRBD1. Trimming at V came to 3 bases and at J to 4 bases, leaving 6 bases not matched to a gene. There are 14 residues in the CDR3. In germline, CDR1 is SGHKS, CDR2 YYEKEE (reference sequence).

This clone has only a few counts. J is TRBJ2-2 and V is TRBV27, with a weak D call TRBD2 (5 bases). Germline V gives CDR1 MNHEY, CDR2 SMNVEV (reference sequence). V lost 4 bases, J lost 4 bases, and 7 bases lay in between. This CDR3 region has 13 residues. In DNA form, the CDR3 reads TGTGCCAGCAGTTACAGCGGCACCGGGGAGCTGTTTTTT. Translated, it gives CASSYSGTGELFF.

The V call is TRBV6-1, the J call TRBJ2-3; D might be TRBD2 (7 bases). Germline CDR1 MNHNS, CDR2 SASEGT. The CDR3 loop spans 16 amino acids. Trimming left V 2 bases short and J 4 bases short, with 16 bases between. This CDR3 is CASSELGGGLADTQYF. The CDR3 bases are TGTGCCAGCAGTGAATTAGGGGGGGGGCTGGCAGATACGCAGTATTTT.

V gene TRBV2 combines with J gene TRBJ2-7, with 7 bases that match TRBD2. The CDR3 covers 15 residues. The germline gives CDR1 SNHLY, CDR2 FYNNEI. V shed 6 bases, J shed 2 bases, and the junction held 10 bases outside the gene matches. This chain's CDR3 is CASSELASDTYEQYF. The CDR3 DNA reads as TGTGCCAGCAGCGAACTAGCGTCGGACACCTACGAGCAGTACTTC.

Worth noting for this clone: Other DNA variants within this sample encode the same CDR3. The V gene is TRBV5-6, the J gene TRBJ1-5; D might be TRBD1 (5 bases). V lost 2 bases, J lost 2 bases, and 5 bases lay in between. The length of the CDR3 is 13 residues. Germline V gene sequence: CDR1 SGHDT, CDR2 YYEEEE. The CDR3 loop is CASSLQGNQPQHF. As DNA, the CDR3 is TGTGCCAGCAGCTTACAGGGCAATCAGCCCCAGCATTTT.

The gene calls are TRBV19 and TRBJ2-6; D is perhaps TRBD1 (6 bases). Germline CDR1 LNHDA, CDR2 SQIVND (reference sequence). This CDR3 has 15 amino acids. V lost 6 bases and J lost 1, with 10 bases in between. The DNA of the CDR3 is TGTGCCAGTAGGACCACAGGGTCTGGGGCCAACGTCCTGACTTTC. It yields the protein CASRTTGSGANVLTF. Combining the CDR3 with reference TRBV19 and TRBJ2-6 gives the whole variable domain DGGITQSPKYLFRKEGQNVTLSCEQNLNHDAMYWYRQDPGQGLRLIYYSQIVNDFQKGDIAEGYSVSREKKESFPLTVTSAQKNPTAFYLCASRTTGSGANVLTFGAGSRLTVL.